These 25 T cell receptor beta chains were all obtained from the same sample, sequenced in a study of blood T cell repertoires in COVID-19. Clones were sequenced by immunoSEQ multiplex PCR, and TCRdb holds only the in-frame ones, with some missing. This table has about 140,000 clones, roughly 76% appearing once. The sample consisted of peripheral blood. These receptors were collected from an elderly man with acute or convalescent COVID-19.

J is TRBJ1-4 and V is TRBV5-1; TRBD1 aligns across 7 bases. The germline V gene has CDR1 SGHRS and CDR2 YFSETQ. This CDR3 is built from 15 residues. Trimming cost V 3 bases and J 6 bases; bases outside gene matches: 8. The CDR3 protein is CASSSKGGSDEKLFF. The CDR3 region has the DNA TGCGCCAGCAGCTCAAAAGGGGGCTCCGATGAAAAACTGTTTTTT.

This rearrangement joins TRBV7-9 to TRBJ1-5, with TRBD1 as a possible D gene (6 bases). In germline, CDR1 is SEHNR, CDR2 FQNEAQ (reference sequence). The CDR3 sequence is 15 residues long. Trimming pared 1 base from V and 3 bases from J, leaving 10 bases between. The CDR3 loop is CASSLGGQYNQPQHF. CDR3 nucleotides: TGTGCCAGCAGCTTAGGGGGGCAGTACAATCAGCCCCAGCATTTT.

This sequence joins TRBV5-6 and TRBJ2-7; 9 bases fit TRBD1. CDR1 and CDR2 from the germline V gene are SGHDT and YYEEEE. Trimming cost V 4 bases and J 4 bases; bases outside gene matches: 9. This CDR3 has 15 residues. The CDR3 is CASSKGQGMLYEQYF. The CDR3 DNA reads TGTGCCAGCAGCAAAGGACAGGGGATGCTATACGAGCAGTACTTC.

The rearrangement joins TRBV4-1 to TRBJ2-5; D is undetermined. The CDR3 is 11 amino acids. In germline, CDR1 is MGHRA, CDR2 YSYEKL. The V and J ends lost 3 bases and 8 bases respectively, with 7 bases between them. CDR3 protein: CASSQERTQYF. The CDR3 nucleotides read TGCGCCAGCAGCCAGGAGCGAACCCAGTACTTC.

The V and J genes are TRBV6-5 and TRBJ1-1, with 11 bases fitting TRBD1. The CDR3 loop spans 13 amino acids. The V segment lost 6 bases and the J segment 10 bases; nucleotides outside the gene matches: 7. Germline V gene data show CDR1 as MNHEY and CDR2 as SVGAGI. The CDR3 sequence: CASSLGQGASAFF. The CDR3 nucleotides read TGTGCCAGCAGCCTAGGACAGGGGGCGTCAGCTTTCTTT.

The chain employs TRBV5-5 and TRBJ2-7; tentatively, D is TRBD2 (6 bases). The CDR3 consists of 15 residues. Germline V lookup: CDR1 SGHKS, CDR2 YYEKEE (reference sequence). V lost 0 bases, J lost 3 bases, and 13 bases lay in between. The CDR3 loop is CASSLALRGYYEQYF. The CDR3 DNA follows: TGTGCCAGCAGCTTGGCCCTTCGGGGGTACTACGAGCAGTACTTC.

This chain links TRBV9 with TRBJ1-6; TRBD1 is a possible D gene (6 bases). Germline V CDR1 and CDR2: SGDLS, YYNGEE. This CDR3 comprises 15 residues. V was trimmed by 3 bases and J by 11 bases, leaving 18 bases between them. The CDR3 reads CASSGDPGQRTPLHF. DNA for the CDR3: TGTGCCAGCAGCGGAGACCCAGGACAGAGAACACCCCTCCACTTT. Variable domain in full (rest from reference TRBV9 and TRBJ1-6): DSGVTQTPKHLITATGQRVTLRCSPRSGDLSVYWYQQSLDQGLQFLIQYYNGEERAKGNILERFSAQQFPDLHSELNLSSLELGDSALYFCASSGDPGQRTPLHFGNGTRLTVT.

The J gene is TRBJ1-2, the V gene TRBV10-3; no clear D. Germline V gene data show CDR1 as ENHRY and CDR2 as SYGVKD. The CDR3 runs to 15 residues. V shed 0 bases and J shed 0 bases, with 8 bases lying between them. The CDR3 spells CAISESGGANYGYTF. The CDR3 coding sequence is TGTGCCATCAGTGAGTCTGGTGGAGCTAACTATGGCTACACCTTC.

The CDR3 nucleotides read TGTGCCAGCAGCGGGCGGACACCCTCCGGGCATCAGCCCCAGCATTTT. Its translation: CASSGRTPSGHQPQHF. V is TRBV5-6 and J is TRBJ1-5; D is perhaps TRBD1 (5 bases). This CDR3 contains 16 residues. From germline, CDR1 is SGHDT and CDR2 YYEEEE. V dropped 4 bases and J dropped 5 bases, with 19 bases sitting between them. Full variable domain (rest looked up from reference TRBV5-6 and TRBJ1-5): DAGVTQSPTHLIKTRGQQVTLRCSPKSGHDTVSWYQQALGQGPQFIFQYYEEEERQRGNFPDRFSGHQFPNYSSELNVNALLLGDSALYLCASSGRTPSGHQPQHFGDGTRLSIL.

The sample holds a few counts of this clone. The rearrangement joins TRBV13 to TRBJ1-1; D is possibly TRBD1 (5 bases). The CDR3 sequence is 16 residues long. V was clipped by 2 bases and J by 1 base, with 14 bases between them. CDR1 and CDR2 from the germline V gene are PRHDT and FYEKMQ (reference sequence). In DNA form, the CDR3 reads TGTGCCAGCAGCTTAAGGGTTCCCAGGGCGAACACTGAAGCTTTCTTT. This codes for CASSLRVPRANTEAFF.

This clone was detected only a few times. Other nucleotide sequences from this sample produce the same CDR3. This sequence joins TRBV6-5 and TRBJ1-3; a weak D match, TRBD1 (5 bases). The V and J ends lost 2 bases and 0 bases respectively, with 5 bases between them. Germline V gene data show CDR1 as MNHEY and CDR2 as SVGAGI. This CDR3 comprises 14 residues. The CDR3 DNA reads TGTGCCAGCAGTTACAGGGGCTCTGGAAACACCATATATTTT. Residues: CASSYRGSGNTIYF.

The J gene is TRBJ2-3, the V gene TRBV19; TRBD2 aligns across 8 bases. V lost 5 bases and J lost 4; bases outside the gene matches: 8. The CDR3 is 15 residues long. In germline, CDR1 is LNHDA, CDR2 SQIVND (reference sequence). The CDR3 loop reads CASSAGAGGADTQYF. Here the CDR3 DNA reads TGTGCCAGTAGTGCGGGGGCGGGGGGCGCAGATACGCAGTATTTT.

A few counts support this clone. The chain combines TRBV28 with TRBJ2-7, with a possible D match to TRBD2 (7 bases). The CDR3 sequence is 14 residues long. Deletions cut 7 bases from V and 3 bases from J, with 16 bases between. The germline CDR1 and CDR2 sequences are MDHEN and SYDVKM. The CDR3: CASTSRGGFYEQYF. The CDR3 DNA follows: TGTGCCAGCACTAGTAGGGGGGGCTTCTACGAGCAGTACTTC.

The rearrangement joins TRBV6-5 to TRBJ1-2; 9 nucleotides align to TRBD1. The CDR3 is 15 residues long. After removal of 5 bases from V and 3 bases from J, the junction contained 7 bases not matched to a gene. The germline V gene encodes CDR1 MNHEY and CDR2 SVGAGI. The CDR3 loop is CASSTGGANDYGYTF. The CDR3 DNA is TGTGCCAGCAGTACAGGGGGCGCGAATGACTATGGCTACACCTTC.

The genes are TRBV11-2 and TRBJ1-1; D perhaps matches TRBD1 (6 bases). Between the trimmed V and J ends, which lost 5 bases and 5 bases, there was a span of 24 bases. Per germline, CDR1 SGHAT and CDR2 FQNNGV. CDR3 length equals 17 residues. CDR3 amino acids: CASSPGYFWGRDTEAFF. As DNA, the CDR3 is TGTGCCAGCAGCCCCGGTTATTTCTGGGGGCGAGATACTGAAGCTTTCTTT.

V gene TRBV7-9 combines with J gene TRBJ2-1; 9 positions match TRBD1. The length of the CDR3 is 15 residues. The trim removed 5 bases at V and 8 bases at J, leaving 10 bases unmatched. Per germline, CDR1 SEHNR and CDR2 FQNEAQ (reference sequence). CDR3 coding DNA: TGTGCCAGCAGCCTCGGGACAGGGCGGGGATATGAGCAGTTCTTC. Translating it yields CASSLGTGRGYEQFF.

CDR3 loop: CSAQLDRVLTF. The DNA for the CDR3 is TGCAGCGCCCAACTTGACAGGGTCCTCACCTTC. The chain is built from TRBV20-1 and TRBJ1-2; 7 positions match TRBD1. CDR3 length: 11 amino acids. Per the germline V gene, CDR1 is DFQATT and CDR2 is SNEGSKA (reference sequence).

CDR3 bases: TGTGCCAGCAGCTCAAGACAGGTCTCCTACAATGAGCAGTTCTTC. Protein product: CASSSRQVSYNEQFF. The chain recombines TRBV11-2 with TRBJ2-1, with D maybe TRBD1 (6 bases). Germline CDR1 is SGHAT and CDR2 is FQNNGV. Trimming removed 4 bases from V and 0 bases from J, with 10 bases in between. The length of the CDR3 is 15 residues.

This chain links TRBV7-3 with TRBJ1-3; the D is unclear. The length of the CDR3 is 14 residues. CDR1 and CDR2 (germline): SGHTA, FQGTGA. Between the trimmed V and J ends, which lost 0 bases and 3 bases, there was a span of 6 bases. For the CDR3, the DNA is TGTGCCAGCAGCTTAACAGGGAGTGGAAACACCATATATTTT. It is translated as CASSLTGSGNTIYF.

This clone was picked up many times. The chain joins TRBV29-1 to TRBJ2-1; D is possibly TRBD1 (5 bases). V was shortened by 6 bases and J by 6 bases, with 12 bases between the two germline ends. Looked up from germline, CDR1 is SQVTM and CDR2 is ANQGSEA. CDR3 length: 12 amino acids. In DNA, the CDR3 is TGCAGCGTAGGACATGGAAGCAATGAGCAGTTCTTC. As protein: CSVGHGSNEQFF.

J is TRBJ2-1 and V is TRBV5-1, with D possibly being TRBD1 (6 bases). Germline assignment: CDR1 SGHRS and CDR2 YFSETQ. Trimming took 5 bases from V and 3 from J, leaving 12 bases between them. This CDR3 has 14 residues. The CDR3 DNA reads TGCGCCAGCAGTCCTGGACAGAGCTACAATGAGCAGTTCTTC. Translating gives CASSPGQSYNEQFF.

The gene calls are TRBV5-1 and TRBJ1-3; a possible D gene is TRBD1 (6 bases). Germline CDR1 SGHRS, CDR2 YFSETQ. The CDR3 length is 16 residues. The ends were cut back, 0 bases at V and 6 bases at J, with 16 bases in the middle. The CDR3 nucleotides read TGCGCCAGCAGCTTGGATTTCGGGGGGCGGTTAAACACCATATATTTT. The encoded protein is CASSLDFGGRLNTIYF.

J is TRBJ2-2 and V is TRBV4-2; possibly TRBD2 for D (6 bases). The CDR3 has 14 amino acids. The V gene lost 4 bases and the J gene lost 8 bases, with 14 bases spanning the gap. Germline CDR1 is LGHNA and CDR2 is YNFKEQ. The CDR3 region has the DNA TGTGCCAGCAGCCCCCGCGGGGTAAAGGGGGAGCTGTTTTTT. Protein product: CASSPRGVKGELFF.

This clone was counted a single time. The chain is built from TRBV5-4 and TRBJ2-2; 7 bases map to TRBD1. Germline-derived CDR1 and CDR2 are SGHNT and YYREEE (reference sequence). V lost 4 bases, J lost 4 bases, and 10 bases stayed unmatched. There are 16 residues in the CDR3. CDR3 residues: CASSTGTVRSTGELFF. DNA of the CDR3: TGTGCCAGCAGCACTGGGACAGTTCGGAGCACCGGGGAGCTGTTTTTT.

The V gene is TRBV29-1, the J gene TRBJ1-2, with a weak D call TRBD1 (6 bases). The CDR3 length is 13 residues. The V end was cut by 7 bases, the J end by 2 bases, with 14 bases between. The germline CDR1 and CDR2 sequences are SQVTM and ANQGSEA. The CDR3 spells CSAFGGLNYGYTF. CDR3 DNA: TGCAGCGCGTTCGGGGGGCTCAACTATGGCTACACCTTC.